The rows below give T cell receptor beta chains drawn from one sample of a study of T cell responses to AZD1222 COVID-19 vaccine. Data came from immunoSEQ multiplex PCR; TCRdb stores just in-frame clones and leaves some out. Of fewer than 150,000 clones in the sample, roughly nine tenths were seen once. The sample was peripheral blood, taken 28 days after the second AZD1222 dose. Receptors originate from an adult who received the AZD1222 COVID-19 vaccine. The CDR3 runs from the conserved cysteine through the conserved F or W. The D gene is left open where the match is weak. Only part of the rows carry a size: once, few, many, or a class if the clone is expanded.

v_gene,j_gene,d_gene,abundance,CDR3nt,CDR3aa
TRBV4-1,TRBJ1-1,TRBD1,.,TGCGCCAGCAGCCCGGGACCGGGACAGAGAAACACTGAAGCTTTCTTT,CASSPGPGQRNTEAFF
TRBV27,TRBJ2-2,TRBD2,.,TGTGCCAGCAGTCCCGCGGGACTAGCGCCCTCGGGCACCGGGGAGCTGTTTTTT,CASSPAGLAPSGTGELFF
TRBV27,TRBJ2-2,.,.,TGTGCCAGCAGTTTCATCCAGGGGCCCGGGGAGCTGTTTTTT,CASSFIQGPGELFF
TRBV29-1,TRBJ1-1,TRBD1,.,TGCAGCGTTGAAGATACGGGACAGGGAACCCTCACTGAAGCTTTCTTT,CSVEDTGQGTLTEAFF
TRBV27,TRBJ1-5,.,.,TGTGCCAGCAGTTTAGGGCAGGGGTATCAGCCCCAGCATTTT,CASSLGQGYQPQHF
TRBV9,TRBJ1-1,TRBD1,.,TGTGCCAGCAGCCCGAAATCGGACAGGGCCGCTGAAGCTTTCTTT,CASSPKSDRAAEAFF
TRBV7-6,TRBJ2-7,.,many,TGTGCCAGCAGTCCTGGGCCTAACTACGAGCAGTACTTC,CASSPGPNYEQYF
TRBV15,TRBJ1-4,.,.,TGTGCCACCAGCAGAGATTTTGATGAAAAACTGTTTTTT,CATSRDFDEKLFF
TRBV6-5,TRBJ2-7,.,.,TGTGCCAGCAGTTACGACGGGCGGATGGAGCAGTACTTC,CASSYDGRMEQYF
TRBV5-4,TRBJ1-1,TRBD1,.,TGTGCCAGCAGTCGGGACAGCCCCGAAGCTTTCTTT,CASSRDSPEAFF
TRBV3-1/TRBV3-2,TRBJ2-1,TRBD1,.,TGTGCCAGCAGCCCTCGACAGGGTTGGGACAATGAGCAGTTCTTC,CASSPRQGWDNEQFF
TRBV24-1,TRBJ2-1,TRBD1,few,TGTGCCACCAGTGCCCCGGGACAGGGTTTTGTCTATGAGCAGTTCTTC,CATSAPGQGFVYEQFF
TRBV7-8,TRBJ1-6,.,.,TGTGCCAGCAGCTTAGTAGGCAGATATAATTCACCCCTCCACTTT,CASSLVGRYNSPLHF
TRBV9,TRBJ1-1,.,once,TGTGCCAGCAGCGAAGGACAGAAAAACACTGAAGCTTTCTTT,CASSEGQKNTEAFF
TRBV13,TRBJ2-1,TRBD2,once,TGTGCCAGCACCCGTAAGGCTAGCGGGGCTAATGAGCAGTTCTTC,CASTRKASGANEQFF
TRBV3-1/TRBV3-2,TRBJ2-3,TRBD2,.,TGTGCCAGCAGCCAAGGGACTAGCGGGGGACTATGGGATACGCAGTATTTT,CASSQGTSGGLWDTQYF
TRBV6-1,TRBJ2-7,.,few,TGTGCCAGCAGTGAACCCGGGCTCCCCTACGAGCAGTACTTC,CASSEPGLPYEQYF
TRBV6-5,TRBJ1-5,TRBD1,.,TGTGCCAGCAGTTGGACAGGGACCAATCAGCCCCAGCATTTT,CASSWTGTNQPQHF
TRBV4-2,TRBJ1-6,.,.,TGTGCCAGCAGCCCGGGGGGGACGGATAATTCACCCCTCCACTTT,CASSPGGTDNSPLHF
TRBV4-2,TRBJ2-7,.,.,TGTGCCAGCAGCCAATGGCGCGACCCCTCCTACGAGCAGTACTTC,CASSQWRDPSYEQYF
TRBV30,TRBJ1-2,TRBD1,.,TGTGCCTGGAGTCCGACCGGGACAGGGGCTGCCTACACCTTC,CAWSPTGTGAAYTF
TRBV6-5,TRBJ2-3,.,.,TGTGCTAGCAGTTACTGGGAAGGAACGCAGTATTTT,CASSYWEGTQYF
TRBV7-8,TRBJ1-3,TRBD1,.,TGTGCCAGCAGCCAGGGGGAGGGTGAAGGAAACACCATATATTTT,CASSQGEGEGNTIYF
TRBV4-3,TRBJ1-6,TRBD1,.,TGCGCCAGCAGCCAAACAGGGGCTAATTCACCCCTCCACTTT,CASSQTGANSPLHF
TRBV10-2,TRBJ1-3,.,.,TGCGCCAGCGGCTCATCCTCTGGAAACACCATATATTTT,CASGSSSGNTIYF
TRBV5-1,TRBJ2-3,.,.,TGCGCCAGCAGCTTAAGGGGGGGTCTCACAGATACGCAGTATTTT,CASSLRGGLTDTQYF
TRBV5-5,TRBJ2-5,.,.,TGTGCCAGCAGCTTGGAAGAGACCCAGTACTTC,CASSLEETQYF
TRBV7-8,TRBJ1-2,.,once,TGTGCCAGCAGCTTAGACGGGACAAAGAGGGATGGCTACACCTTC,CASSLDGTKRDGYTF